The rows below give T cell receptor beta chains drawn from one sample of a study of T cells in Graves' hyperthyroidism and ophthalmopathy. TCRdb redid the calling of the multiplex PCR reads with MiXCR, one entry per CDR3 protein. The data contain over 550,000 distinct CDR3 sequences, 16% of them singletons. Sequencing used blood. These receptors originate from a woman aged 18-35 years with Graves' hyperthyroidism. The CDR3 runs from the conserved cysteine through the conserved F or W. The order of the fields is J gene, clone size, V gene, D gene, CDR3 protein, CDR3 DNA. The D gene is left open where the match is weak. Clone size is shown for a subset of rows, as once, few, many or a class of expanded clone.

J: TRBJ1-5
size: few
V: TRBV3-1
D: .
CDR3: CASSQEGGGAGQPQHF
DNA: TGTGCCAGCAGCCAGGAAGGGGGGGGCGCGGGTCAGCCCCAGCATTTT

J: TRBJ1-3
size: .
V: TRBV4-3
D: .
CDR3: CASSQDVHRSGNTIYF
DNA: TGCGCCAGCAGCCAAGATGTCCACAGATCTGGAAACACCATATATTTT

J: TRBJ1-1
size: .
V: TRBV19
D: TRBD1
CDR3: CASIRTGKSLEVGTEAFF
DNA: TGTGCCAGTATCCGGACAGGCAAATCCCTCGAGGTGGGCACTGAAGCTTTCTTT

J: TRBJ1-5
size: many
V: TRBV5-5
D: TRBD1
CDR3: CASSLQGANQPQHF
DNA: TGTGCCAGCAGCTTGCAGGGGGCCAATCAGCCCCAGCATTTT

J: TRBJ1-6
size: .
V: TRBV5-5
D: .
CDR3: CASSRIPGTDNSPLHF
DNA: TGTGCCAGCAGCCGAATCCCGGGAACTGATAATTCACCCCTCCACTTT

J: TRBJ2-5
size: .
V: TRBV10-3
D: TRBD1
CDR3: CAISESGGTGQETQYF
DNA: TGTGCCATCAGTGAGTCCGGCGGGACAGGCCAAGAGACCCAGTACTTC

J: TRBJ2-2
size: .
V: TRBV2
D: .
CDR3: CASNQGHTGELCF
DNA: TGTGCCAGCAATCAGGGGCACACCGGGGAGCTGTGTTTT

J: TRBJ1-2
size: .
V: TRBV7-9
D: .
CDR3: CASSSEVSGNYGYTF
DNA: TGTGCCAGCAGCTCCGAGGTGTCCGGTAACTATGGCTACACCTTC

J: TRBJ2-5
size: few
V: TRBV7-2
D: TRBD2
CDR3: CASSWTSGGLAETQYF
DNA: TGTGCCAGCAGCTGGACTAGCGGGGGGTTGGCAGAGACCCAGTACTTC

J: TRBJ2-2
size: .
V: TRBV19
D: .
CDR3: CASSWRTNTGELFF
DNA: TGTGCCAGTAGTTGGCGGACGAACACCGGGGAGCTGTTTTTT

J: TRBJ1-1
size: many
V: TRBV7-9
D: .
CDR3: CASSLGEGTNTEAFF
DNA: TGTGCCAGCAGCTTAGGCGAGGGGACGAACACTGAAGCTTTCTTT

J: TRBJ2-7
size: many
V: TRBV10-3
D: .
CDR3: CAIRDRLYEQYF
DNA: TGTGCCATCCGGGACCGCCTCTACGAGCAGTACTTC

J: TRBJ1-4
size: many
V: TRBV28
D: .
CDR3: CASSFPRVGVDEKLFF
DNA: TGTGCCAGCAGTTTCCCCCGTGTAGGCGTAGATGAAAAACTGTTTTTT